These T cell receptor beta chains were read from a single sample in a study of identifying expanded T cells in peripheral blood. Here immunoSEQ multiplex PCR was the method, and the copy in TCRdb shows in-frame clones only, minus some. The data show tens of thousands of clones, roughly 84% seen once. The sequenced material came from blood. The receptor set was obtained from a person aged 18 to 75 in good health. CDR3s include the opening cysteine and the closing phenylalanine or tryptophan. The order of the fields is V gene, clone size, J gene, D gene, CDR3 protein, CDR3 DNA. A D gene is named only where the DNA matches it firmly. A row's size may be missing; if present it is once, few, many or a size class.

>TRBV15|.|TRBJ2-7|TRBD1
CATSRGDSTTYEQYF
TGTGCCACCAGCAGGGGGGACAGTACAACCTACGAGCAGTACTTC
>TRBV9|.|TRBJ1-1|.
CASSVGGFRNTEAFF
TGTGCCAGCAGCGTCGGAGGCTTCAGGAACACTGAAGCTTTCTTT
>TRBV5-1|.|TRBJ1-3|.
CASSGGDRVSGNTIYF
TGCGCCAGCAGCGGTGGGGATAGGGTTTCTGGAAACACCATATATTTT
>TRBV28|.|TRBJ1-3|.
CASSPTGNSGNTIYF
TGTGCCAGCAGCCCTACAGGGAACTCTGGAAACACCATATATTTT
>TRBV7-2|.|TRBJ2-7|TRBD1
CASSLTGEYDEQYF
TGTGCCAGCAGCTTAACAGGGGAATATGACGAGCAGTACTTC
>TRBV19|.|TRBJ2-1|TRBD2
CASSNSGDNEQFF
TGTGCCAGTAGTAATAGCGGGGACAATGAGCAGTTCTTC
>TRBV9|.|TRBJ2-5|.
CASSVGRGLETQYF
TGTGCCAGCAGCGTAGGTAGAGGGTTAGAGACCCAGTACTTC
>TRBV6-1|.|TRBJ2-3|.
CASSENGDTQYF
TGTGCCAGCAGTGAAAACGGAGATACGCAGTATTTT
>TRBV27|few|TRBJ2-7|TRBD1
CASSGNIRTGSYEQYF
TGTGCCAGCAGTGGGAATATCCGGACAGGTTCCTACGAGCAGTACTTC
>TRBV11-2|.|TRBJ2-3|TRBD2
CASSFVLADTDTQYF
TGTGCCAGCAGCTTCGTACTAGCGGACACAGATACGCAGTATTTT
>TRBV5-1|.|TRBJ2-3|TRBD2
CASTPASGIDTQYF
TGCGCCAGCACCCCGGCTAGCGGGATAGATACGCAGTATTTT
>TRBV2|once|TRBJ1-2|.
CASSEGGVVYGYTF
TGTGCCAGCAGTGAAGGAGGGGTTGTCTATGGCTACACCTTC
>TRBV30|once|TRBJ2-3|.
CAWSWSTDTQYF
TGTGCCTGGAGTTGGAGCACAGATACGCAGTATTTT
>TRBV7-2|.|TRBJ2-5|.
CASSPRGSGETQYF
TGTGCCAGCAGCCCCCGGGGCAGCGGAGAGACCCAGTACTTC
>TRBV27|.|TRBJ2-4|TRBD1
CASSQRQGGIQYF
TGTGCCAGCAGCCAAAGACAGGGTGGCATTCAGTACTTC
>TRBV7-3|few|TRBJ2-3|TRBD2
CASRAAGGADTQYF
TGTGCCAGCAGGGCAGCGGGAGGGGCAGATACGCAGTATTTT
>TRBV25-1|.|TRBJ2-3|TRBD2
CASSAPGLAGGDTQYF
TGTGCCAGCAGTGCCCCGGGACTAGCGGGGGGAGATACGCAGTATTTT
>TRBV28|.|TRBJ2-7|.
CASQGTYEQYF
TGTGCCAGTCAGGGAACCTACGAGCAGTACTTC
>TRBV7-9|.|TRBJ1-4|.
CASSLLAWGTNEKLFF
TGTGCCAGCAGCTTATTAGCGTGGGGAACTAATGAAAAACTGTTTTTT
>TRBV30|many|TRBJ1-5|.
CAWSVSGGLRQPQHF
TGTGCCTGGAGTGTATCTGGGGGGCTAAGGCAGCCCCAGCATTTT
>TRBV28|.|TRBJ2-1|.
CASSPSAGSYNEQFF
TGTGCCAGCAGTCCGAGCGCCGGCTCCTACAATGAGCAGTTCTTC
>TRBV5-1|.|TRBJ2-3|.
CASVLSGDRTDTQYF
TGCGCCAGCGTCCTTAGCGGAGACCGCACAGATACGCAGTATTTT
>TRBV7-2|.|TRBJ1-3|.
CASRASSGNTIYF
TGTGCCAGCAGGGCTTCCTCTGGAAACACCATATATTTT
>TRBV27|once|TRBJ1-1|.
CASSLRVSMNTEAFF
TGTGCCAGCAGTTTGAGGGTTTCCATGAACACTGAAGCTTTCTTT
>TRBV5-4|once|TRBJ2-3|TRBD1
CASSLGTVYTDTQYF
TGTGCCAGCAGCTTAGGGACAGTGTACACAGATACGCAGTATTTT
>TRBV7-2|.|TRBJ1-5|.
CASSLRTGNQPQHF
TGTGCCAGCAGCTTAAGGACAGGCAATCAGCCCCAGCATTTT
>TRBV5-6|.|TRBJ2-1|TRBD1
CASSTGVGTGLGYNEQFF
TGTGCCAGCAGCACTGGGGTCGGGACAGGGCTCGGTTACAATGAGCAGTTCTTC
>TRBV7-2|.|TRBJ2-1|.
CASSLGGSAADEQFF
TGTGCCAGCAGCTTAGGGGGTAGCGCGGCCGATGAGCAGTTCTTC
>TRBV14|.|TRBJ2-7|.
CASSTHSGTYEQYF
TGTGCCAGCAGCACGCACTCAGGAACCTACGAGCAGTACTTC
>TRBV28|medium-sized|TRBJ2-7|.
CASSWVGYEQYF
TGTGCCAGCAGTTGGGTCGGCTACGAGCAGTACTTC
>TRBV28|.|TRBJ1-3|TRBD1
CASSKTGTGASGNTIYF
TGTGCCAGCAGTAAAACCGGGACAGGGGCTTCTGGAAACACCATATATTTT
>TRBV25-1|.|TRBJ2-1|.
CASSHQGDSLRNEQFF
TGTGCCAGCAGCCACCAGGGGGACTCCTTAAGAAATGAGCAGTTCTTC
>TRBV10-2|.|TRBJ1-2|TRBD1
CASRGGILYGYTF
TGCGCCAGCAGAGGGGGCATCCTCTATGGCTACACCTTC
>TRBV6-4|.|TRBJ2-3|.
CASSDSTSLDTQYF
TGTGCCAGCAGTGACTCGACAAGTTTAGATACGCAGTATTTT
>TRBV6-5|.|TRBJ1-2|.
CAATQALKGDGYTF
TGTGCCGCCACTCAGGCACTCAAGGGGGATGGCTACACCTTC
>TRBV6-1|.|TRBJ2-3|.
CASSEEPWGADTQYF
TGTGCCAGCAGTGAAGAACCATGGGGGGCAGATACGCAGTATTTT
>TRBV28|.|TRBJ1-2|.
CASRVPEQVYGYTF
TGTGCCAGCAGGGTCCCAGAGCAGGTTTATGGCTACACCTTC
>TRBV7-9|.|TRBJ2-7|.
CASSFSDSRQYF
TGTGCCAGCAGCTTTTCAGACAGCCGTCAGTACTTC
>TRBV28|few|TRBJ2-7|.
CASSSAILMTGTGLNEQYF
TGTGCCAGCAGTTCCGCAATTCTCATGACAGGGACTGGTTTAAACGAGCAGTACTTC
>TRBV18|.|TRBJ1-5|.
CASSPDTNQPQHF
TGTGCCAGCTCACCGGACACGAATCAGCCCCAGCATTTT
>TRBV28|.|TRBJ1-3|.
CASSLPGLSSGNTIYF
TGTGCCAGCAGTTTACCAGGGCTGAGCTCTGGAAACACCATATATTTT
>TRBV29-1|once|TRBJ1-5|.
CSVNTGQNQPQHF
TGCAGCGTTAACACAGGGCAAAATCAGCCCCAGCATTTT
>TRBV28|.|TRBJ2-2|TRBD2
CASSLYGLAANTGELFF
TGTGCCAGCAGTTTATACGGACTAGCGGCGAACACCGGGGAGCTGTTTTTT
>TRBV2|.|TRBJ2-5|.
CASSYPQETQYF
TGTGCCAGCAGCTACCCCCAAGAGACCCAGTACTTC
>TRBV5-6|.|TRBJ1-5|.
CASSLWGVGQPQHF
TGTGCCAGCAGCTTGTGGGGAGTAGGGCAGCCCCAGCATTTT
>TRBV27|.|TRBJ2-1|.
CAPKSRYNEQFF
TGTGCCCCCAAGAGCAGGTACAATGAGCAGTTCTTC
>TRBV6-1|.|TRBJ1-1|.
CASSMIGGTEAFF
TGTGCCAGTTCTATGATAGGGGGGACTGAAGCTTTCTTT
>TRBV28|.|TRBJ1-1|.
CASSLGVWTEAFF
TGTGCCAGCAGTTTGGGCGTATGGACTGAAGCTTTCTTT
>TRBV5-8|few|TRBJ2-3|TRBD2
CASSLRGGQGSPTDTQYF
TGTGCCAGCAGCTTGCGGGGGGGCCAGGGCTCTCCCACAGATACGCAGTATTTT
>TRBV20-1|once|TRBJ1-1|.
CSATNTAEAFF
TGCAGTGCTACTAACACCGCTGAAGCTTTCTTT
>TRBV2|.|TRBJ2-1|.
CASSVLGRGNNEQFF
TGTGCCAGCAGCGTCCTGGGGCGGGGTAACAATGAGCAGTTCTTC
>TRBV6-1|few|TRBJ1-3|.
CASSERWKENTIYF
TGTGCCAGCAGTGAACGGTGGAAGGAAAACACCATATATTTT
>TRBV13|.|TRBJ2-1|.
CASSLHSGADEQFF
TGTGCCAGCAGCTTACATTCCGGGGCCGATGAGCAGTTCTTC
>TRBV15|.|TRBJ2-3|.
CATSTKSTDTQYF
TGTGCCACCAGCACCAAAAGCACAGATACGCAGTATTTT
>TRBV6-5|.|TRBJ1-3|.
CASSPGQLSGNTIYF
TGTGCCAGCAGTCCCGGACAACTCTCTGGAAACACCATATATTTT
>TRBV19|once|TRBJ1-5|.
CASSIDNPNQPQHF
TGTGCCAGTAGTATTGACAATCCTAATCAGCCCCAGCATTTT
>TRBV4-3|.|TRBJ2-7|TRBD1
CASSQIGTGGGYEQYF
TGCGCCAGCAGCCAGATCGGGACAGGGGGAGGCTACGAGCAGTACTTC
>TRBV7-9|.|TRBJ2-5|.
CASSLVTGQETQYF
TGTGCCAGCAGCTTAGTAACAGGGCAGGAGACCCAGTACTTC
>TRBV19|once|TRBJ2-7|TRBD2
CASSIEGGSAEQYF
TGTGCCAGTAGTATAGAAGGCGGGAGTGCCGAGCAGTACTTC